This T cell receptor (beta chain) was captured in a study of neurological immune-mediated disorders. CDR3 length: 13 residues. V lost 5 bases to trimming and J lost 5 bases, with 10 bases between them. TCRdb reprocessed the 5' RACE reads with MiXCR, giving one entry per CDR3 protein. The table includes fewer than 65,000 distinct CDR3 sequences, about 9.3% detected once. This clonotype was seen repeatedly, ten times or more. Its matching antigen is unknown. Study-level results: The study found the most TCR clonal expansion in HTLV-1-associated myelopathy and the least in multiple sclerosis, below healthy controls. No CDR3 amino acid sequences recurred among expanded clones across subjects, suggesting private repertoires in all groups.

The material sequenced was PBMCs. This chain uses TRBV12-3 or TRBV12-4 with TRBJ1-5, with D possibly matching TRBD1 (5 bases). The sequence derives from a man between 65 and 85 years old with HTLV-1-associated myelopathy (HAM/TSP). The CDR3 DNA is TGTGCCAGCAGTCCCGGGACCCATCAGCCCCAGCATTTT. It translates to CASSPGTHQPQHF.